This T cell receptor beta chain was recovered during a study of OX40 agonist ivuxolimab in advanced cancers. General notes on the study: The costimulatory receptor OX40 (CD134) was targeted by ivuxolimab, a fully human IgG2 agonistic monoclonal antibody. Of the approximately 50 patients in dose escalation, some 20 had hepatocellular carcinoma, approximately 15 had melanoma, 9 had renal cell carcinoma and 9 had head and neck cancer. In the dose-escalation cohort, 70% to 85% of patients were male, and the mean age was around 65 years with a range of about 20 to 90. The paper describes the monotherapy dose-escalation part (N = 52 patients) of the phase I trial of ivuxolimab. The point of sequencing TCRbeta in the periphery was to test whether ivuxolimab changed TCR sequence diversity and drove clonal T-cell expansion. Intravenous ivuxolimab was administered to patients every 2 weeks at six dose levels: 0.01, 0.1, 0.3, 1.5, 3 and 10 mg/kg. Patients were allowed to have had prior anti-PD-1, anti-PD-L1 or anti-CTLA-4 therapy, and approximately 40% of the dose-escalation patients had previously received checkpoint inhibitors. Partial responses were achieved by three dose-escalation patients, of whom one had hepatocellular carcinoma and two had cutaneous melanoma.

What the authors observed across the whole study: Low levels of normalized T-cell clonal expansion were also seen in some patients who did not respond. In partial responders in the 0.1-3.0 mg/kg groups, normalized peripheral clonal expansion was found to be among the lowest, especially among CD8+ T cells. At doses of 0.1 to 3.0 mg/kg, clonal expansion of both CD4+ and CD8+ T cells in blood was seen between baseline and week 6. The antigen specificity of the clonally expanded peripheral T cells was not determined. After ivuxolimab, expanded clones were on average more numerous among CD8+ T cells than among CD4+ T cells.

Genomic DNA was isolated from the sorted cells so that the TCRbeta CDR3 region could be sequenced. The immunoSEQ Assay was used for sequencing of TCRbeta CDR3 regions. TCRdb mirrors the immuneACCESS table, restricted to in-frame sequences. Some clones are absent from its copies; in checked studies, under half trace to an unresolved V gene, and the reason for the others is unknown. Counted in this sample were 68,000 or so clones; nearly 85% of them appeared once. 11% of the sample lies in the top ten. The trial excluded patients who had a history of autoimmune disease or who were on systemic immunosuppression. Peripheral blood for TCR sequencing was collected from all dose cohorts at baseline, on cycle 4 day 1, and on cycle 7 day 1. The samples were taken from a phase I, first-in-human, multicenter, open-label dose-escalation trial of ivuxolimab. Adults with locally advanced or metastatic melanoma, renal cell carcinoma, hepatocellular carcinoma or head and neck squamous cell carcinoma were enrolled in the trial. Before TCR sequencing, CD4+ and CD8+ T cells were separately sorted from peripheral blood.

In the case of this clone: Its antigen is not yet known. Base-call qualities are not available, and no considerably larger clone is one nucleotide away.

The sample consisted of CD4+ or CD8+ T cells sorted from blood, taken in a trial of the OX40 agonist ivuxolimab. The sequence derives from an adult with an advanced solid tumor such as melanoma, head and neck, liver or kidney cancer.

For the CDR3, the sequence is CASSSYWRENTDTQYF. The DNA is TGTGCCAGCAGCTCTTACTGGCGGGAAAACACAGATACGCAGTATTTT. The chain is assembled from TRBV7-8 and TRBJ2-3; a tentative D match to TRBD2 spans 6 bases. The cysteine opens and the phenylalanine closes a CDR3 of 16 amino acids. Only CDR3 DNA is held: 48 bases, read in frame from base 1. As encoded in the germline V gene, CDR1 is SGHVS while CDR2 is FQNEAQ. V and J are truncated by 4 bases and 2 bases respectively, leaving an intervening sequence of 16 bases. Outside the CDR3, residues come from the reference TRBV7-8 and TRBJ2-3 proteins, so the full variable domain is: GAGVSQSPRYKVAKRGQDVALRCDPISGHVSLFWYQQALGQGPEFLTYFQNEAQLDKSGLPSDRFFAERPEGSVSTLKIQRTQQEDSAVYLCASSSYWRENTDTQYFGPGTRLTVL.